This T cell receptor (beta chain) was identified during a study of PD-1 blockade in classical Hodgkin lymphoma. Every patient was affected by relapse after autologous stem cell transplantation, while exposure to brentuximab vedotin was not uniform. Study-wide results and caveats: Complete responders' diversity at baseline resembled that of newly diagnosed patients. Although disease activity or prior therapy may be involved, causes of the repertoire differences remain undefined. CD4+ TCR diversity, unlike CD8+, climbed significantly by C4D1.

Trimming cost V 6 bases and J 1 base; bases outside gene matches: 9. The CDR3 sequence is 17 residues long. Germline V gene sequence: CDR1 KGHSH, CDR2 LQKENI. Using immunoSEQ multiplex PCR, the repertoire was profiled, and TCRdb retains in-frame clones only, with some absent. Of fewer than 100,000 clones listed, around 90% are singletons. As concerns this clone: Its antigen is currently unknown.

This TCR derives from a human donor with classical Hodgkin lymphoma. This specimen was peripheral blood mononuclear cells (PBMCs), taken at baseline. The gene calls are TRBV18 and TRBJ2-3; 11 positions agree with TRBD2. In DNA, the CDR3 is TGTGCCAGCTCCCCTACCACACTAGCGGGAGGCACAGATACGCAGTATTTT. Encoded protein: CASSPTTLAGGTDTQYF.